Listed here is a single TCR beta chain. Its antigen is not yet known. No per-base quality is available; no much larger clone lies one base away. The data were obtained in a study of long-term antiretroviral therapy in people with HIV (dated by TCRdb to between 2022 and 2023). Broadly, across the study: The earliest samples were collected approximately a decade before the 2015 WHO recommendation for immediate ART, a period when ART was typically delayed until CD4 counts fell. A total of some 200 cryopreserved PBMC samples came from a few dozen adults with confirmed HIV infection and were collected serially over a mean of approximately six years (range 1-12). Of the roughly 30 participants with HIV, approximately ten were female. No cross-contamination during QIAcube processing was seen in test extractions of a monoclonal T-cell line run alongside a few dozen polyclonal samples. A retrospective serial study tested whether changes in peripheral blood TRB repertoire composition and diversity were associated with ART initiation and durable HIV suppression. Study-level results and caveats: A significant increase in TRB diversity was found to be associated with ART initiation, although TRB diversity was observed to remain significantly below that of transplant donor controls even after long-term ART. Unsorted PBMC were profiled instead of sorted CD4+ and CD8+ T cells because pre-ART samples had limited cell numbers. Expanded TRB clones identified before ART initiation dominated the repertoire across all time points, though the dominance fluctuated and decreased in many PLHIV after ART. HIV repertoires had narrower CDR3 length ranges than controls, and the network structure suggested an antigen-experienced repertoire that shifted only slightly toward naive after ART. Samples dated from 2004 to 2017, and the ART regimens used may be less effective than current ones. Limited PBMC availability meant only the TCR beta chain was sequenced, without alpha chain pairing. No data were available on ART adherence, viral resistance or therapy changes, limiting inferences about post-ART repertoire changes.

The immunoSEQ hsTCRB v3.0 assay was used at survey level resolution to sequence the TRB variable region. The target sequencing depth for TRB was roughly 35,000-50,000 T-cell genomes per sample. Pooled TRB libraries were sequenced on an Illumina MiSeq with a v3 150-cycle kit. The authors' pipeline ran thus. Repertoire analysis was run in R within a reproducible Nextflow workflow that covered QC, data transformation and analysis. LymphoSeq2, an R package for exploring AIRR-Seq data, was used to implement the custom analyses. Four samples that yielded fewer than 5000 total TRB sequences were excluded, so that 200 or so HIV repertoires were analyzed. Among the 180 to 200 HIV repertoires that were kept, approximately 61 were collected before ART initiation and more than 120 were collected after ART initiation. Each repertoire was downsampled to 5000 TRB nucleotide sequences, and summary statistics were averaged across 100 downsampling iterations. The analysis kept only TRB sequences whose CDR3 regions were at least seven amino acids long. Two measures captured diversity: a Shannon entropy-derived clonality score and the Gini coefficient. In repertoire networks, the top 5000 CDR3 amino acid sequences were linked whenever an edit distance of one separated two sequences. GLIPH2 predicted antigen specificity groups and MHC restriction for TRB CDR3 amino acid sequences. To flag known CMV, EBV, HIV or tissue antigen associations, CDR3 amino acid sequences were matched against VDJdb and McPAS-TCR. Pre-ART, post-ART and control groups were compared with Wilcoxon signed-rank tests and Holm-Bonferroni correction. TCRdb stores this immuneACCESS table with in-frame sequences only. Part of the clones is absent; in the studies checked, under half of the shortfall reflects unresolved V genes, and no reason is known for the rest. That table supplies the V and J calls and clone size; D and trimming were determined from the DNA. The sample records about 33,000 clones, 60% to 85% of which are singletons. 7.1% of the sample is taken by the ten largest.

Participants were included only if at least one PBMC sample before ART initiation and at least two post-ART samples were available. Every participant with HIV received treatment in the United States of America. Before DNA extraction, cryopreserved samples of 1-10 million PBMC were thawed and washed. At the time of the earliest PBMC sample, participants with HIV were aged between about 20 and 54 years. PBMC samples were contributed by each participant from 1-4 timepoints before ART initiation and 2-8 timepoints after ART initiation, with a median of 7 samples. Serial HIV viral load, CD4+ T-cell count, ART history and demographic data were obtained for every participant. A Qiagen kit on a QIAcube was used to extract genomic DNA from unsorted PBMC, with samples processed in batches of 12. CDR1 and CDR2 (SEHNR, FQNEAQ) derive from the germline V gene (reference sequence). The CDR3 spans 13 residues, from the cysteine through the phenylalanine. Only CDR3 DNA is held: 39 bases, read in frame from base 1. Trimming costs V 2 bases and J 5 bases, and their ends lie 9 bases apart.

Recombination joined TRBV7-9 with TRBJ2-5, with a weak D call of TRBD2 (6 bases match). The receptor comes from a woman aged 45-60 years with HIV. The material sequenced was unsorted PBMCs, taken 2 years after starting antiretroviral therapy. In nucleotide form, the sequence is TGTGCCAGCAGCTTATTGCGGGGCGAGACCCAGTACTTC. Its protein reads: CASSLLRGETQYF. Where the CDR3 stops, the reference TRBV7-9 and TRBJ2-5 genes take over; the full variable domain is DTGVSQNPRHKITKRGQNVTFRCDPISEHNRLYWYRQTLGQGPEFLTYFQNEAQLEKSRLLSDRFSAERPKGSFSTLEIQRTEQGDSAMYLCASSLLRGETQYFGPGTRLLVL.